This T cell receptor beta chain was profiled in a study of CD8+ T cells in alopecia areata. The wider study: Among treated patients, oral tofacitinib was administered at 5 to 10 mg twice daily.

It was cDNA, reverse transcribed from extracted RNA, that served as the sequencing template. Only in-frame clones appear in the TCRdb table, and some are missing; sequencing was by immunoSEQ multiplex PCR. The sample gives about 97,000 clones, 41% of which show up once; roughly 1.3% is in the top ten. This clone was counted between two and nine times. Its antigen remains unidentified. Regarding the study as a whole: Unlike in mice, where it was clearer, TCR sharing across patients was less clear, possibly HLA-related.

The length of the CDR3 is 14 residues. The ends were cut back, 0 bases at V and 7 bases at J, with 13 bases in the middle. CDR1 is GTSNPN, CDR2 SVGIG, per germline (reference sequence). The clonotype originates from a human donor with alopecia areata. The rearrangement links TRBV30 to TRBJ2-1; D is unclear. Sequences were obtained from CD4+ T cells sorted from blood. This chain's CDR3 is CAWSVLLAENEQFF. The CDR3 DNA reads TGTGCCTGGAGTGTACTATTGGCAGAGAATGAGCAGTTCTTC.